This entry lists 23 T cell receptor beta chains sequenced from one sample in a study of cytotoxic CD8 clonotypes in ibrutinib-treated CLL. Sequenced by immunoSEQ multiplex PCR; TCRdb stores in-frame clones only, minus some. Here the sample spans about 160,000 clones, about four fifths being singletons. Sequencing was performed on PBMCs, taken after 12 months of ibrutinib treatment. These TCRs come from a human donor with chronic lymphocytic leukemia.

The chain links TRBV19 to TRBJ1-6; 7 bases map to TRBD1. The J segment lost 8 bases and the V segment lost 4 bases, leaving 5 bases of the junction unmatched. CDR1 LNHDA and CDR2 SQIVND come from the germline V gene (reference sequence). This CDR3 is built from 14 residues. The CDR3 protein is CASSRRDRDSPLHF. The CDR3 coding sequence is TGTGCCAGTAGTAGGCGGGACAGAGATTCACCCCTCCACTTT.

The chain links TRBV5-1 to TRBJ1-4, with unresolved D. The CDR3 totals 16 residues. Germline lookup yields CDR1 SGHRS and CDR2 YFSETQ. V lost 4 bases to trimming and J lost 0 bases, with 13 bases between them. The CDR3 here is CASSPQVGTTNEKLFF. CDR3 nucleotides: TGCGCCAGCAGCCCCCAGGTCGGCACAACTAATGAAAAACTGTTTTTT. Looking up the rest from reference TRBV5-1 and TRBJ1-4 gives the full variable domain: KAGVTQTPRYLIKTRGQQVTLSCSPISGHRSVSWYQQTPGQGLQFLFEYFSETQRNKGNFPGRFSGRQFSNSRSEMNVSTLELGDSALYLCASSPQVGTTNEKLFFGSGTQLSVL.

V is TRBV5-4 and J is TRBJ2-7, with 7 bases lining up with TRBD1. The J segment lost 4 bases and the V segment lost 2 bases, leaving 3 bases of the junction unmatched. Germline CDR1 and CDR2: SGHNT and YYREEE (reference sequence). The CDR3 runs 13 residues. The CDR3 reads CASSFQDRYEQYF. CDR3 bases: TGTGCCAGCAGCTTCCAGGACAGGTACGAGCAGTACTTC.

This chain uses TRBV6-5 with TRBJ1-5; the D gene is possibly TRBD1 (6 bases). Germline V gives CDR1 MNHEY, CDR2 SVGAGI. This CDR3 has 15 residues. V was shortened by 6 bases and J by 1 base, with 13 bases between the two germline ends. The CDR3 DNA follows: TGTGCCAGCAGCCTAGAACAGGGAAGCAATCAGCCCCAGCATTTT. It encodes CASSLEQGSNQPQHF.

CDR3 region: CASSSGGAGETQYF. The DNA of the CDR3 is TGTGCCAGCTCTAGCGGGGGGGCGGGAGAGACCCAGTACTTC. The V gene is TRBV6-1, the J gene TRBJ2-5, with 12 bases identical to TRBD2. V shed 8 bases, J shed 4 bases, and the junction held 5 bases outside the gene matches. Germline CDR1 and CDR2: MNHNS and SASEGT. The length of the CDR3 is 14 residues.

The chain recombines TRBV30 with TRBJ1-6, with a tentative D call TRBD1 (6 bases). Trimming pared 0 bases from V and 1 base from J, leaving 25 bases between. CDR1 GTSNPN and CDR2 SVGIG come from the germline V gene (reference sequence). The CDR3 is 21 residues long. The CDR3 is CAWSVNRLEAGVSSYNSPLHF. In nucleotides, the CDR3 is TGTGCCTGGAGTGTAAACCGGCTGGAGGCAGGGGTTTCGTCCTATAATTCACCCCTCCACTTT.

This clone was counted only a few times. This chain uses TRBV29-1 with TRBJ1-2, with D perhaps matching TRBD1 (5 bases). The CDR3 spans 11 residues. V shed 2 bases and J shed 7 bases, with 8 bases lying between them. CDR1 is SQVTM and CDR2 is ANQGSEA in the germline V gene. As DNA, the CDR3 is TGCAGCGTTGAACCAGGGTCTGGCTACACCTTC. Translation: CSVEPGSGYTF. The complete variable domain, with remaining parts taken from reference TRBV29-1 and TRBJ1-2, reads SAVISQKPSRDICQRGTSLTIQCQVDSQVTMMFWYRQQPGQSLTLIATANQGSEATYESGFVIDKFPISRPNLTFSTLTVSNMSPEDSSIYLCSVEPGSGYTFGSGTRLTVV.

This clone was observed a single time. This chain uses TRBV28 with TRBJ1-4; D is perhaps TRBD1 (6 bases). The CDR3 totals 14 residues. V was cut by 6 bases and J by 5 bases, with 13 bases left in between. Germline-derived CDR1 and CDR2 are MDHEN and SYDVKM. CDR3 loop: CASSRDTRNEKLFF. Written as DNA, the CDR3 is TGTGCCAGCAGCCGGGACACACGGAATGAAAAACTGTTTTTT.

The CDR3 spells CASSLLGTGTYGYTF. CDR3 sequence (DNA): TGTGCCAGCAGTTTACTAGGGACAGGGACCTATGGCTACACCTTC. This chain uses TRBV28 with TRBJ1-2, with TRBD1 matching 9 bases. Germline V CDR1 and CDR2: MDHEN, SYDVKM. Unmatched junction bases numbered 5, after V lost 2 bases and J lost 4 bases. The CDR3 sequence is 15 residues long.

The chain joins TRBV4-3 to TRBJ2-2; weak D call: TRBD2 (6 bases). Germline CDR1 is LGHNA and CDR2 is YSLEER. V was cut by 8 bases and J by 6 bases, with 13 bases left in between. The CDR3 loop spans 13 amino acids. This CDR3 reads CASGGVGSGELFF. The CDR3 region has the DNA TGCGCCAGCGGAGGGGTAGGGTCCGGGGAGCTGTTTTTT.

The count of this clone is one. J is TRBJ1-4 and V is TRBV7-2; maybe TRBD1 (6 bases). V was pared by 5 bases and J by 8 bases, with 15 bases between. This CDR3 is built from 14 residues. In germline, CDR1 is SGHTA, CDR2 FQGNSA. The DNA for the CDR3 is TGTGCCAGCAGCCCGTGGGACACCGAGGAAAAACTGTTTTTT. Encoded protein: CASSPWDTEEKLFF.

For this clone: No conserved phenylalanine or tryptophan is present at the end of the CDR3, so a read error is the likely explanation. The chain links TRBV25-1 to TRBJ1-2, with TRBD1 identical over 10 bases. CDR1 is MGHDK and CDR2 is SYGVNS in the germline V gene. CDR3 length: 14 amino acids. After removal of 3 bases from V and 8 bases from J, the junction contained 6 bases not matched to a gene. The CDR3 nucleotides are TGTGCCAGCAGTGAGGGGGACAGGGGAATCGGCTACACCGTC. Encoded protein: CASSEGDRGIGYTV.

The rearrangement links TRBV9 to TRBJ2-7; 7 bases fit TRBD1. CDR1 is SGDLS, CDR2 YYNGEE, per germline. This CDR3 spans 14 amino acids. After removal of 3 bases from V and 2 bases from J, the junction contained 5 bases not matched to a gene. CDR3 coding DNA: TGTGCCAGCAGCGGAGACAGGGTCCCCTACGAGCAGTACTTC. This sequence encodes CASSGDRVPYEQYF.

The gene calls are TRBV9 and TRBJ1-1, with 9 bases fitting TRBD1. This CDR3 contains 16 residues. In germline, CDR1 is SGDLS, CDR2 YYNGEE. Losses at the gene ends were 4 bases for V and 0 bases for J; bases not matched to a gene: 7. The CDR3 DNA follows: TGTGCCAGCAGCTACGGACAGGGGCACATGAACACTGAAGCTTTCTTT. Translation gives CASSYGQGHMNTEAFF.

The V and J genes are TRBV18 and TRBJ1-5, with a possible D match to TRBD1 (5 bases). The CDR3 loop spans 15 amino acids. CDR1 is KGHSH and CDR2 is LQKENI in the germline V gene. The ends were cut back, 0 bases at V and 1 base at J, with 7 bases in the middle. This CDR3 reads CASSPPGTSNQPQHF. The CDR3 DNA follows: TGTGCCAGCTCACCACCAGGGACGAGCAATCAGCCCCAGCATTTT.

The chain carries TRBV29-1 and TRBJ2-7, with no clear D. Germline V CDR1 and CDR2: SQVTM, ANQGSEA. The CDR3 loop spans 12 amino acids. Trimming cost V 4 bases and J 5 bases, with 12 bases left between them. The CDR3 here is CSVVYFRNEQYF. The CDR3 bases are TGCAGCGTTGTTTACTTTAGGAACGAGCAGTACTTC.

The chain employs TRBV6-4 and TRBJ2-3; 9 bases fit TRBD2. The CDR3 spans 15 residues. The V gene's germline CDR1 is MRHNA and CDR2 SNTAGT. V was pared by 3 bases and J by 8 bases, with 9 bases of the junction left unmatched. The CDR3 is CASSEMAGGPFTQYF. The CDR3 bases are TGTGCCAGCAGTGAAATGGCGGGAGGGCCATTTACGCAGTATTTT.

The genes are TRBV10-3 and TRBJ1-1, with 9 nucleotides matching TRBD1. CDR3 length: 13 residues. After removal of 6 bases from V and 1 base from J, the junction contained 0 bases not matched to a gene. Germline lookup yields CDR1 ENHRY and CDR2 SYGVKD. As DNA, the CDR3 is TGTGCCATCAGGACAGGGGGGAACACTGAAGCTTTCTTT. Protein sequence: CAIRTGGNTEAFF.

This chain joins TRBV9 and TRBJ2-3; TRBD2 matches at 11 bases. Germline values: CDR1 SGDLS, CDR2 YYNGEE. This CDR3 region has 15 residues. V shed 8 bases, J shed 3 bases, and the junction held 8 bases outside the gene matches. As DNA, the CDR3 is TGTGCCAGTGCCTTAGCGGGGGGGTCTACAGATACGCAGTATTTT. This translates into CASALAGGSTDTQYF.

The CDR3 region has the DNA TGTGCCAGCAGGGCCTCGGGCGGTGGCTACACCTTC. This encodes CASRASGGGYTF. The chain links TRBV6-5 to TRBJ1-2; D is uncertain. Germline V gene sequence: CDR1 MNHEY, CDR2 SVGAGI. V was pared by 6 bases and J by 7 bases, with 12 bases between. The CDR3 consists of 12 residues.

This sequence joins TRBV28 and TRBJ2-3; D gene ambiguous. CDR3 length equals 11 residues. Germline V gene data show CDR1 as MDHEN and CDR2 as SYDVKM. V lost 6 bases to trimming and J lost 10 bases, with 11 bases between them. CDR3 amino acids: CASSSAWAQYF. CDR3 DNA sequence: TGTGCCAGCAGCTCCGCCTGGGCGCAGTATTTT. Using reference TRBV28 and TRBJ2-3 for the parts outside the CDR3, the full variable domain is DVKVTQSSRYLVKRTGEKVFLECVQDMDHENMFWYRQDPGLGLRLIYFSYDVKMKEKGDIPEGYSVSREKKERFSLILESASTNQTSMYLCASSSAWAQYFGPGTRLTVL.

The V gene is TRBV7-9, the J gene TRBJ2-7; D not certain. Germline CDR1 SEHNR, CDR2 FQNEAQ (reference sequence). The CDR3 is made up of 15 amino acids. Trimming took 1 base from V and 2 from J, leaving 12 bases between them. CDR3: CASSLGGESPYEQYF. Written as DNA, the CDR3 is TGTGCCAGCAGCTTAGGAGGCGAATCCCCCTACGAGCAGTACTTC.

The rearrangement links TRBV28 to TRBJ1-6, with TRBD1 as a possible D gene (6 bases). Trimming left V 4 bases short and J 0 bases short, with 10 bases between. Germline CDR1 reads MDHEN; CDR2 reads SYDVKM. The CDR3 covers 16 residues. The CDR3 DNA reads TGTGCCAGCAGTTACAGGGTGAGCTCCTATAATTCACCCCTCCACTTT. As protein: CASSYRVSSYNSPLHF. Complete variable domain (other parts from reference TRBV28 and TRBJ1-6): DVKVTQSSRYLVKRTGEKVFLECVQDMDHENMFWYRQDPGLGLRLIYFSYDVKMKEKGDIPEGYSVSREKKERFSLILESASTNQTSMYLCASSYRVSSYNSPLHFGNGTRLTVT.